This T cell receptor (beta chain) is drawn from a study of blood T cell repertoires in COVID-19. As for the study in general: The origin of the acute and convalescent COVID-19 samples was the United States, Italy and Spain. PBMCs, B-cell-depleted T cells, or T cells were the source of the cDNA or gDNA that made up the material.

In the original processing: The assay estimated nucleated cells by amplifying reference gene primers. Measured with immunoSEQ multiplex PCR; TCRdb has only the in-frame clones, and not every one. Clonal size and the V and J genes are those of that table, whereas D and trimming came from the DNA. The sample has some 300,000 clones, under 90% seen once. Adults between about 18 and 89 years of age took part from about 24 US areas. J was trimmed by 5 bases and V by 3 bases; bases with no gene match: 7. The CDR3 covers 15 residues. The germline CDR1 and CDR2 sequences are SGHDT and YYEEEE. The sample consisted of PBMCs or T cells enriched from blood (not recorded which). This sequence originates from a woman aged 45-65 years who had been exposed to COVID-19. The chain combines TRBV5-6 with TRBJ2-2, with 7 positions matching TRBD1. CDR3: CASSSQGMRTGELFF. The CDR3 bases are TGTGCCAGCAGCTCACAGGGGATGCGGACCGGGGAGCTGTTTTTT.